This T cell receptor (beta chain) is drawn from a study of post-analysis software for immune sequencing data. Study at large: Courses of disease covered relapsing-remitting, secondary progressive and progressive-relapsing multiple sclerosis.

Regarding the study as a whole: Those samples that were prepared in the same batch co-clustered strongly by F measure. Normalized Chao1 diversity in multiple sclerosis patients fell significantly below that of controls. Controls had lower frequencies than patients of roughly five TRBV segments, which included TRBV5-6, TRBV5-1 and TRBV20-1.

Prepared TCR beta cDNA libraries contained unique molecular identifiers. TCRdb re-analysed the PCR reads in MiXCR, keeping a single row per CDR3 protein. The table includes roughly 670,000 distinct CDR3 sequences, approximately 60% detected once. The V gene's germline CDR1 is ENHRY and CDR2 SYGVKD. V dropped 4 bases and J dropped 3; count of bases not matched to a gene: 7. The CDR3 runs 17 residues. With regard to this clonotype: Its matching antigen is unknown.

The clonotype was recovered from a girl aged 2 to 9 with multiple sclerosis. The sample comprised blood. The V call is TRBV10-3, the J call TRBJ2-1, with TRBD2 matching 12 bases. Written as DNA, the CDR3 is TGTGCCATCAGTGCCGGACTAGCGGGGAGAGACTACAATGAGCAGTTCTTC. Translation gives CAISAGLAGRDYNEQFF.